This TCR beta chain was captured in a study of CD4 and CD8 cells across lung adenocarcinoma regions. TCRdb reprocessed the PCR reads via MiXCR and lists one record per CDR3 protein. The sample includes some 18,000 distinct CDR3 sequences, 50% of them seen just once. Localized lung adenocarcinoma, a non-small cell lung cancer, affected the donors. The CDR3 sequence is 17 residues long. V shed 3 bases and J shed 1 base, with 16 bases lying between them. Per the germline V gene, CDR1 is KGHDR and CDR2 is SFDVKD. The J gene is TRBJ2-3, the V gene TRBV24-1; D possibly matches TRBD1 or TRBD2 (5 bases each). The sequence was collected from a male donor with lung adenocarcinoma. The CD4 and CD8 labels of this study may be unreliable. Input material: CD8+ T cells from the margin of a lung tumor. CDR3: CATSDPNPLGGTDTQYF. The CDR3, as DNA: TGTGCCACCAGTGATCCAAACCCTCTGGGGGGCACAGATACGCAGTATTTT.